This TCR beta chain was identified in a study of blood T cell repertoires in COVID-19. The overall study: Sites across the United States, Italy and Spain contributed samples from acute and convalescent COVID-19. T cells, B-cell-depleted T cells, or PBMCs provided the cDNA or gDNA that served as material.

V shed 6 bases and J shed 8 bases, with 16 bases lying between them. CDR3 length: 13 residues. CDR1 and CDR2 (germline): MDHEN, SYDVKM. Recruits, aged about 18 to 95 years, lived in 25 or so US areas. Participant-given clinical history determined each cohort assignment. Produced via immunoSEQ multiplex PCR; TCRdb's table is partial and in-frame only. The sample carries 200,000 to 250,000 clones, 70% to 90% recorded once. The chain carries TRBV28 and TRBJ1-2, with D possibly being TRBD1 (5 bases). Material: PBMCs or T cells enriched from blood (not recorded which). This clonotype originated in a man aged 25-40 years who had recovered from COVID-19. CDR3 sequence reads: CASREPGGVGYTF. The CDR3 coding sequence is TGTGCCAGCAGGGAACCTGGGGGGGTAGGCTACACCTTC.